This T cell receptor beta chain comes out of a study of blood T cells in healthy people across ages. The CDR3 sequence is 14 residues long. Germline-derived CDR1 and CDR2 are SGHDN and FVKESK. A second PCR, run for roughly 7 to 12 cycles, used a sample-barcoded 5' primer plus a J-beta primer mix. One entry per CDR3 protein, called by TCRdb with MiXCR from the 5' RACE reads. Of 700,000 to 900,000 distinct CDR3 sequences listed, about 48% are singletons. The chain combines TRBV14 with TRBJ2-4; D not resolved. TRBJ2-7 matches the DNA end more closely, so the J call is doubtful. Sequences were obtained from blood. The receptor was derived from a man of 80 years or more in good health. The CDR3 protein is CASSQEGRTYEQYF. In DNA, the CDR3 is TGTGCCAGCAGCCAAGAGGGCAGGACCTACGAGCAGTACTTC.